This T cell receptor (beta chain) appears in the sequencing data of a study of metastatic and nonmetastatic thyroid tumors. Overall study results and limits: In both blood and tumor samples, TCR beta diversity was reported significantly higher for malignant than benign nodules.

TCRdb re-analyzed the PCR reads using MiXCR. The table includes 25,000 to 35,000 clones, around 30% detected once. No treatment of any kind had been given to any patient before thyroid surgery. CDR1 LNHDA and CDR2 SQIVND come from the germline V gene (reference sequence). The ends were cut back, 7 bases at V and 1 base at J, with 14 bases in the middle. The length of the CDR3 is 14 residues. The table lists this clone with a few counts. What it recognizes is unknown. This chain joins TRBV19 and TRBJ2-7; D not certain. Material for sequencing was blood. This TCR was sampled from a female donor with papillary thyroid cancer or a benign thyroid nodule (not recorded which). Some clones in this sample may be carry-over from other donors' samples. CDR3 nucleotides: TGTGCCAGTATTTGTATGCCATCTTCCTACGAGCAGTACTTC. The encoded protein is CASICMPSSYEQYF.